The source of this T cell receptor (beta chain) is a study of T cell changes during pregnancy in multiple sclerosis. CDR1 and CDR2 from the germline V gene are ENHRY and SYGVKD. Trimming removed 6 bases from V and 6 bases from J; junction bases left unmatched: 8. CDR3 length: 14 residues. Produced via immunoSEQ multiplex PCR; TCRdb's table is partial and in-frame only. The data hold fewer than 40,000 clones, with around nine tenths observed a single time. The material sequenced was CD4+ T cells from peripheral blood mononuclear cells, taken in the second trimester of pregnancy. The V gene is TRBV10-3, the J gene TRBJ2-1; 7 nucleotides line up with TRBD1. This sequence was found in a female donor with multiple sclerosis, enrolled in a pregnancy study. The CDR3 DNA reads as TGTGCCATCAGGAGACAGGGTTCGGGCAATGAGCAGTTCTTC. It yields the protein CAIRRQGSGNEQFF.